This T cell receptor beta chain was identified in a study of shared clonotypes between healthy human individuals. Study-level results: Clonotypes which were not shared had lower generation probabilities than clonotypes that all four donors shared. Among a handful of donors, approximately 5.4% of naive CD4 clonotypes were found in common. In general, naive subsets displayed greater estimated richness than memory subsets did. Only blood was sampled, and tissue TCR repertoires likely differ from blood ones.

The ends lost 3 bases at V and 2 bases at J; junction bases unmatched: 3. Germline assignment: CDR1 SGHDN and CDR2 FVKESK. The CDR3 has 14 residues. This table comes from immunoSEQ multiplex PCR, and its TCRdb copy is limited to in-frame clones, with some not included. The top ten clones hold approximately 25% of a sample with about 700,000 clones, just over 90% of them seen once. In the case of this clone: Its matching antigen is unknown.

Terminally differentiated effector memory CD45RA+ cells were left out of the naive CD8 fraction, which was CD45RO-negative and positively selected for CCR7. The TCR was taken from a man under 40 in good health. The chain couples TRBV14 to TRBJ1-2; 7 nucleotides agree with TRBD1. The source material was naive CD8+ T cells sorted from blood. The CDR3 DNA reads TGTGCCAGCAGCCACAGGGGGTACAACTATGGCTACACCTTC. Its translation: CASSHRGYNYGYTF.